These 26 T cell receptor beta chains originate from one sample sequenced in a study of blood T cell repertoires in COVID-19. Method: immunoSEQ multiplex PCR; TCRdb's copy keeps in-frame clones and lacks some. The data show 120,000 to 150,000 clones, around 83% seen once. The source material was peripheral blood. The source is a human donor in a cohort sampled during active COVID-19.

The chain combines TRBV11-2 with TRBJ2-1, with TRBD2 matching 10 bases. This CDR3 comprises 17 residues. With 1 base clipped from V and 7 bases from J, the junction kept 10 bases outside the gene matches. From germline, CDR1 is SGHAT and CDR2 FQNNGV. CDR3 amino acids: CASSLVTAGGGKNEQFF. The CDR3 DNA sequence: TGTGCCAGCAGCTTAGTCACAGCGGGAGGGGGAAAGAATGAGCAGTTCTTC.

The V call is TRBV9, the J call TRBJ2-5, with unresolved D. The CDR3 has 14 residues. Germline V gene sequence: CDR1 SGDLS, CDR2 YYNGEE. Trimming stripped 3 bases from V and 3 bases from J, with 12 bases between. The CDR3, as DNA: TGTGCCAGCAGCGGCGCTGGCGGAGAAGAGACCCAGTACTTC. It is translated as CASSGAGGEETQYF.

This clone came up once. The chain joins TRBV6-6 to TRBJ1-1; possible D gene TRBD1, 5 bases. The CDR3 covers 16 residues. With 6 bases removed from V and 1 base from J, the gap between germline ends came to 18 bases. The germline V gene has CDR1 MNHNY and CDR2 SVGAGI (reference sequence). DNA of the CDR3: TGTGCCAGCAGGAAATATCAACTGGGGGGGAACACTGAAGCTTTCTTT. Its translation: CASRKYQLGGNTEAFF.

The CDR3 sequence is CASSFRDRNTEAFF. The CDR3 DNA sequence: TGTGCCAGCAGTTTCCGGGACAGGAACACTGAAGCTTTCTTT. J is TRBJ1-1 and V is TRBV6-5, with TRBD1 matching 7 bases. Germline values: CDR1 MNHEY, CDR2 SVGAGI. This CDR3 has 14 residues. After removal of 4 bases from V and 1 base from J, the junction contained 3 bases not matched to a gene.

CDR3 bases: TGTGCCAGCAGCGCCGGGTCGGGAGTTGGAAATACGCAGTATTTT. Residues: CASSAGSGVGNTQYF. This chain connects TRBV9 to TRBJ2-3, with D perhaps matching TRBD2 (6 bases). This CDR3 contains 15 residues. Trimming left V 3 bases short and J 7 bases short, with 18 bases between. Germline V gene data show CDR1 as SGDLS and CDR2 as YYNGEE.

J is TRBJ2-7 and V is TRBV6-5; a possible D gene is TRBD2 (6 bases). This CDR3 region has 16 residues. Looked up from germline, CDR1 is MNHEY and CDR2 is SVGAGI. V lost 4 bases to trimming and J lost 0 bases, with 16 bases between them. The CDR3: CASSWVGRQTSYEQYF. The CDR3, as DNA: TGTGCCAGCAGTTGGGTGGGGAGGCAAACCTCCTACGAGCAGTACTTC.

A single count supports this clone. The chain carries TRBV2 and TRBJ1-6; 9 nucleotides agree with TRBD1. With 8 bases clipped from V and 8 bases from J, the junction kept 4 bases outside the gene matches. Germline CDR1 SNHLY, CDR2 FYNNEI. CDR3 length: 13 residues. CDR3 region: CASRDRVDSPLHF. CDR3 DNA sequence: TGTGCCAGCCGGGACAGGGTTGATTCACCCCTCCACTTT.

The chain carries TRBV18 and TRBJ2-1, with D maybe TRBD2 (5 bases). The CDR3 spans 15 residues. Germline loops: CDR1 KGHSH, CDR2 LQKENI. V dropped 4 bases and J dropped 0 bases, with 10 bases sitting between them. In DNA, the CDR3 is TGTGCCAGCTCACAGACGGGAAGCTCCTACAATGAGCAGTTCTTC. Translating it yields CASSQTGSSYNEQFF.

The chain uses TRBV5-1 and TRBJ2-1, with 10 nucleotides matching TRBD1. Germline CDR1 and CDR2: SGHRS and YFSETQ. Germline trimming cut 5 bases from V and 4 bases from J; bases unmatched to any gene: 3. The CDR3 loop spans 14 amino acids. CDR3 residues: CASSVGQGYNEQFF. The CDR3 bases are TGCGCCAGCAGTGTGGGACAGGGGTACAATGAGCAGTTCTTC.

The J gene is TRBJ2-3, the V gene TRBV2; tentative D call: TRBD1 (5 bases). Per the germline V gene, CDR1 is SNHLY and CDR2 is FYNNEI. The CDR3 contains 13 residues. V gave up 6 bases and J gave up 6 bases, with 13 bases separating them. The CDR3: CASRGQGADTQYF. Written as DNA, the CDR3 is TGTGCCAGCAGAGGTCAGGGCGCGGATACGCAGTATTTT.

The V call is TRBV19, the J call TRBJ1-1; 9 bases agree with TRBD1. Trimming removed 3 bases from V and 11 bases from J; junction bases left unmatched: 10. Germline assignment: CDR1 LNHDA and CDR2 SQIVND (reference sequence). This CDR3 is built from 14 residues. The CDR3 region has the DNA TGTGCCAGTAGTATGAGTGGCGGGGACAGGGAGGCTTTCTTT. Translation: CASSMSGGDREAFF.

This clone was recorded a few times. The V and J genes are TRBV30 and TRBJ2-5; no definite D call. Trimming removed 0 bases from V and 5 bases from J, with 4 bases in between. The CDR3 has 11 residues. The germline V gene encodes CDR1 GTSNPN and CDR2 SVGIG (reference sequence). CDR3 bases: TGTGCCTGGAGTGTACGGGAGACCCAGTACTTC. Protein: CAWSVRETQYF.

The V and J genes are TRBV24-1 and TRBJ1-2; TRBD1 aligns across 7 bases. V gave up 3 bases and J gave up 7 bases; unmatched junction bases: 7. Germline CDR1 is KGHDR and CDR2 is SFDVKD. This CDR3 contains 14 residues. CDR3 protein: CATSDPRQGGGYTF. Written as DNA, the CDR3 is TGTGCCACCAGTGATCCTAGACAGGGCGGTGGCTACACCTTC.

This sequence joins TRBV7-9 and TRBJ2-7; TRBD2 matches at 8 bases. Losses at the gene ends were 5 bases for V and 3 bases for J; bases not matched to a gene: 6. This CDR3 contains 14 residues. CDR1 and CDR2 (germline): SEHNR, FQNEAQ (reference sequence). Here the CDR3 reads CASSPGGAHYEQYF. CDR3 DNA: TGTGCCAGCAGCCCCGGGGGGGCCCACTACGAGCAGTACTTC.

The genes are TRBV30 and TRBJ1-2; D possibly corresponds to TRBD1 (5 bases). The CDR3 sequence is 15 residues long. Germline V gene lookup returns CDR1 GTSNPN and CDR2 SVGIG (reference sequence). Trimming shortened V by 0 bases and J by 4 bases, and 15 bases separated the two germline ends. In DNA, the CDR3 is TGTGCCTGGAGTGTACACACTAGCGGGGGCTATGGCTACACCTTC. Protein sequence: CAWSVHTSGGYGYTF.

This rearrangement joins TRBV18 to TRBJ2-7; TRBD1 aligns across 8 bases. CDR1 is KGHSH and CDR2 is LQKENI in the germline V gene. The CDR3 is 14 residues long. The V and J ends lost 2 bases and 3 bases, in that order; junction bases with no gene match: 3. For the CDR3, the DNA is TGTGCCAGCTCACCAGACAGGGGTCTCTACGAGCAGTACTTC. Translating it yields CASSPDRGLYEQYF.

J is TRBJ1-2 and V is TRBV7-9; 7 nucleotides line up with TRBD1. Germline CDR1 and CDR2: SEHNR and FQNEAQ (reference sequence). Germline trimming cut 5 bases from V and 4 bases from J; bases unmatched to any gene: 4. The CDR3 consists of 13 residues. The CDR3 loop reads CASSPRTGYGYTF. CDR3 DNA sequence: TGTGCCAGCAGCCCTAGGACAGGCTATGGCTACACCTTC.

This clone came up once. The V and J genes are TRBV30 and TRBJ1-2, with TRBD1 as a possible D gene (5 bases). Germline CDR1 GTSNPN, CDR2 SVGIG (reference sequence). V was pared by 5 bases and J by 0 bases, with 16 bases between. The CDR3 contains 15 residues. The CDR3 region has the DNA TGTGCCTGGTGTCCGCAGGGCCAACCTAACTATGGCTACACCTTC. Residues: CAWCPQGQPNYGYTF.

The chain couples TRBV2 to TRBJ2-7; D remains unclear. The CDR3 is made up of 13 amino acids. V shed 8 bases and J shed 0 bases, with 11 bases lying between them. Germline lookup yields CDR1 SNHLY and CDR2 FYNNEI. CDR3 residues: CASDGDTSYEQYF. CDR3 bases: TGTGCCAGCGACGGTGACACCTCCTACGAGCAGTACTTC.

The chain's CDR3 is CASSQDGTAPEAFF. CDR3 nucleotide sequence: TGTGCCAGCAGCCAAGACGGGACAGCCCCTGAAGCTTTCTTT. The chain has TRBV3-1 (or the pseudogene TRBV3-2) and TRBJ1-1; TRBD1 matches at 7 bases. The CDR3 totals 14 residues. V lost 0 bases, J lost 6 bases, and 4 bases stayed unmatched. Germline CDR1 is LGHDT and CDR2 is YNNKEL (reference sequence).

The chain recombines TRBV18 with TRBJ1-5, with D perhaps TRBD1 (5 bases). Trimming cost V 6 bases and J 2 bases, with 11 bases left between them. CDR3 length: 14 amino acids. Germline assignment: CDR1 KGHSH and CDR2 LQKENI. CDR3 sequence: CASSRGVGNQPQHF. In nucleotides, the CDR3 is TGTGCCAGCTCGCGGGGGGTTGGCAATCAGCCCCAGCATTTT.

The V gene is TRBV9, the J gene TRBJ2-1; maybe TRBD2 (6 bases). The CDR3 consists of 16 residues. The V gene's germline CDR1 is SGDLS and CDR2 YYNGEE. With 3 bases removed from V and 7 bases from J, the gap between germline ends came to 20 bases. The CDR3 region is CASSERRVGTRNEQFF. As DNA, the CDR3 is TGTGCCAGCAGCGAGCGTAGAGTAGGGACTCGGAATGAGCAGTTCTTC.

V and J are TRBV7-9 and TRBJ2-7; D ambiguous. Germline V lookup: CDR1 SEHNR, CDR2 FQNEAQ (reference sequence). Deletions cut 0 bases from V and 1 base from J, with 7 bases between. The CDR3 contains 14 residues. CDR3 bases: TGTGCCAGCAGCTTAGCGTCCCCTTCCTACGAGCAGTACTTC. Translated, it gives CASSLASPSYEQYF. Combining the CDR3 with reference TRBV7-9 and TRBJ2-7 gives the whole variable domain DTGVSQNPRHKITKRGQNVTFRCDPISEHNRLYWYRQTLGQGPEFLTYFQNEAQLEKSRLLSDRFSAERPKGSFSTLEIQRTEQGDSAMYLCASSLASPSYEQYFGPGTRLTVT.

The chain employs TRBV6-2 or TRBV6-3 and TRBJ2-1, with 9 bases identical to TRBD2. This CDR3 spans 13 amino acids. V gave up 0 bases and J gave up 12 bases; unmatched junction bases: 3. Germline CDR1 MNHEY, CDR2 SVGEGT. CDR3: CASSYSRLAAQFF. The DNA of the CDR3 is TGTGCCAGCAGTTACTCTCGACTAGCGGCGCAGTTCTTC.

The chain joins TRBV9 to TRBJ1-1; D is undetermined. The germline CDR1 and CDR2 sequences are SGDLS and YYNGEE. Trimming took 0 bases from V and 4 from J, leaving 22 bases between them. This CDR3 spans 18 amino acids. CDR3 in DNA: TGTGCCAGCAGCGTAGGAGCGACGGATGGCAGATTGTCCACTGAAGCTTTCTTT. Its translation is CASSVGATDGRLSTEAFF. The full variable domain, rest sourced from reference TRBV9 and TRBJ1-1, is DSGVTQTPKHLITATGQRVTLRCSPRSGDLSVYWYQQSLDQGLQFLIQYYNGEERAKGNILERFSAQQFPDLHSELNLSSLELGDSALYFCASSVGATDGRLSTEAFFGQGTRLTVV.

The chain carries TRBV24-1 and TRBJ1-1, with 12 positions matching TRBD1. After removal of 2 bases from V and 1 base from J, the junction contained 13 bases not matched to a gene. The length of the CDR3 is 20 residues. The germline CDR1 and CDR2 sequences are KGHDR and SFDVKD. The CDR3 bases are TGTGCCACCAGTGATTCCCGGGACAGGGGGCCTAGACCCCAGAACACTGAAGCTTTCTTT. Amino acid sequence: CATSDSRDRGPRPQNTEAFF.